The clone carrying this TCR beta chain showed up many times. After removal of 6 bases from V and 4 bases from J, the junction contained 7 bases not matched to a gene. This CDR3 is 13 amino acids long. CDR1 is DFQATT, CDR2 SNEGSKA, per germline (reference sequence). TCR beta CDR3 regions were amplified from RNA transcripts. The HTBI set primed first-round TCR CDR3 RT-PCR. TCRdb analysed the multiplex PCR reads with MiXCR anew, one entry per CDR3 protein. This sample carries around 400,000 distinct CDR3 sequences, 15% to 18% of them seen once, and the ten largest clones take about 30%. The sample belongs to a study of T cells in Graves' hyperthyroidism and ophthalmopathy.

This receptor was identified in a young woman with Graves' hyperthyroidism that later progressed to Graves' ophthalmopathy. Sequencing was done on a sample of blood. The V and J genes are TRBV20-1 and TRBJ2-3; the match to TRBD1 covers 7 bases. The CDR3 DNA reads TGCAGTGCGCACAGGGGATCCGCAGATACGCAGTATTTT. Protein: CSAHRGSADTQYF.